This T cell receptor beta chain originates from a study of shared T cell receptors in the human thymus. The data were produced by immunoSEQ multiplex PCR, yet TCRdb's version contains in-frame clones alone and is incomplete. The data contain hundreds of thousands of clones, 70% to 90% of them singletons. These data are also associated with another study on human thymus T cells. This second study notes: Corrective surgery for congenital heart defects was being performed on the healthy Finnish infants who served as donors. Surgeons resected thymus tissue during corrective heart surgery. Thymic and blood repertoires appeared to carry a bias in their V and J gene usage. Related research examined unrelated individuals and reported that their thymic repertoires overlapped highly.

The sample taken for sequencing was thymocytes. The sequence was collected from a boy in the first two years of life with a congenital heart defect.

The chain's CDR3 is CASSPRTGYYNEKLFF. The CDR3 region has the DNA TGTGCCAGCAGCCCTAGGACAGGCTACTATAATGAAAAACTGTTTTTT. The rearrangement uses TRBV9 and TRBJ1-4; TRBD1 agrees at 7 bases. This CDR3 contains 16 residues. V was pared by 4 bases and J by 4 bases, with 10 bases of the junction left unmatched. Germline lookup yields CDR1 SGDLS and CDR2 YYNGEE.